The clone carrying this T cell receptor beta chain was seen a few times. The target antigen is unknown. For the second PCR, which ran for about 6 to 12 cycles, a sample-barcoded 5' primer and a J-beta primer mix were used. TCRdb processed the 5' RACE reads anew with MiXCR; each CDR3 protein has one entry. The table lists approximately 2,000,000 distinct CDR3 sequences, about 39% of them singletons, with around 23% in the top ten. This entry comes from a study of blood T cells in healthy people across ages. Overall study results and limits: Strong correlation linked observed beta diversity and percent naive T cells.

Sequenced material: blood. The sequence was collected from a human donor in good health.

The chain's CDR3 is CATWRGGGVYNEQFF. The CDR3 bases are TGTGCCACCTGGAGGGGTGGCGGGGTTTACAATGAGCAGTTCTTC. This chain connects TRBV10-3 to TRBJ2-1; D is perhaps TRBD2 (6 bases). The CDR3 totals 15 residues. V gave up 10 bases and J gave up 4 bases, with 20 bases separating them. Germline assignment: CDR1 ENHRY and CDR2 SYGVKD.